The clone carrying this T cell receptor (beta chain) showed up many times. Its antigen remains unknown. The CDR3 is 13 residues long. Germline CDR1 SGHRS, CDR2 YFSETQ. V dropped 1 base and J dropped 3 bases, with 7 bases sitting between them. The sample is drawn from a study of T cells after yellow fever vaccination. Study-level findings and limits: Booster sampling recovered most clones from primary vaccination (approximately 97% CD4, 88% CD8).

Conversion of TCR transcripts into cDNA relied on 5'RACE template switching, which added a universal primer site and UMIs. In TCRdb, the 5' RACE reads were re-called with MiXCR into one record per CDR3 protein. This table holds 610,000 or so distinct CDR3 sequences, approximately 13% found once. The material sequenced was PBMCs, taken on the day of the yellow fever booster vaccination. This receptor was obtained from a man aged 30 to 45 who received the YFV17D yellow fever vaccine. The V and J genes are TRBV5-1 and TRBJ1-2; no definite D call. CDR3 protein: CASSLIRDYGYTF. CDR3 DNA sequence: TGCGCCAGCAGCTTGATTCGGGACTATGGCTACACCTTC.